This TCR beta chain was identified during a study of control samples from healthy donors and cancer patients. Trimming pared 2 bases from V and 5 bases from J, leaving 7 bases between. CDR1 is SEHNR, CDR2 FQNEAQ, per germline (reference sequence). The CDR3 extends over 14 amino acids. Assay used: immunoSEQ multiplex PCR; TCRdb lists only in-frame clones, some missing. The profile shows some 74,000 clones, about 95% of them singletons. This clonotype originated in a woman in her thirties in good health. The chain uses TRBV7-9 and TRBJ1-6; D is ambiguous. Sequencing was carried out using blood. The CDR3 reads CASSLRAHNSPLHF. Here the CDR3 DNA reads TGTGCCAGCAGCTTACGGGCCCATAATTCACCCCTCCACTTT. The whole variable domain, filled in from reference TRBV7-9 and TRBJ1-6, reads DTGVSQNPRHKITKRGQNVTFRCDPISEHNRLYWYRQTLGQGPEFLTYFQNEAQLEKSRLLSDRFSAERPKGSFSTLEIQRTEQGDSAMYLCASSLRAHNSPLHFGNGTRLTVT.